The rows below give T cell receptor beta chains drawn from one sample of a study of cytomegalovirus exposure and HLA in healthy donors. Here immunoSEQ multiplex PCR was the method, and the copy in TCRdb shows in-frame clones only, minus some. Of over 50,000 clones detected, 90% to 96% appear once; the ten largest clones hold approximately 1%. The source material was PBMCs. These receptor sequences come from a woman younger than 35 in good health and CMV-seronegative. Each CDR3 is given with its conserved first and last residue. The D gene is left open where the match is weak. Only part of the rows carry a size: once, few, many, or a class if the clone is expanded.

>once|TRBJ2-1|-|TRBV6-6
CASSFPNGRGHEQFF
TGTGCCAGCAGTTTCCCAAATGGCAGGGGCCATGAGCAGTTCTTC
>-|TRBJ2-1|TRBD2|TRBV14
CASSLTSGPYNEQFF
TGTGCCAGCAGCCTAACTAGCGGGCCTTACAATGAGCAGTTCTTC
>-|TRBJ2-3|TRBD2|TRBV5-6
CASSQGLAEILSTDTQYF
TGTGCCAGCAGCCAGGGACTAGCGGAGATCCTTAGCACAGATACGCAGTATTTT
>-|TRBJ1-1|TRBD1|TRBV7-2
CASSLWGQANTEAFF
TGTGCCAGCAGCTTATGGGGACAGGCGAACACTGAAGCTTTCTTT
>-|TRBJ2-5|TRBD1|TRBV6-6
CASSYQTGQQETQYF
TGTGCCAGCAGTTACCAGACGGGACAGCAAGAGACCCAGTACTTC
>-|TRBJ2-3|-|TRBV7-8
CASSLRGSTDTQYF
TGTGCCAGCAGCTTACGGGGAAGCACAGATACGCAGTATTTT
>few|TRBJ2-5|TRBD1|TRBV5-1
CASSRSSGQGPQETQYF
TGCGCCAGCAGCAGAAGCTCGGGACAGGGACCCCAAGAGACCCAGTACTTC
>-|TRBJ1-2|-|TRBV27
CASSIGARDYGYTF
TGTGCCAGCAGCATAGGGGCTAGGGACTATGGCTACACCTTC
>once|TRBJ2-1|TRBD2|TRBV28
CASSSASGEKHNEQFF
TGTGCCAGCAGTTCGGCTAGCGGGGAAAAACACAATGAGCAGTTCTTC
>-|TRBJ2-3|-|TRBV29-1
CSVCREITDTQYF
TGCAGCGTATGCAGGGAAATCACAGATACGCAGTATTTT
>-|TRBJ1-5|TRBD1|TRBV28
CASTTTGLGGQPQHF
TGTGCCAGCACCACGACAGGGCTGGGGGGTCAGCCCCAGCATTTT
>-|TRBJ2-7|-|TRBV7-3
CASSPAIGTSYEQYF
TGTGCCAGCAGCCCCGCCATTGGGACAAGCTACGAGCAGTACTTC
>-|TRBJ1-2|-|TRBV2
CASRGGRGFYGYTF
TGTGCCAGCAGGGGGGGGCGCGGTTTCTATGGCTACACCTTC
>-|TRBJ1-2|-|TRBV15
CATSTDQTGKNYGYTF
TGTGCCACCAGCACCGACCAGACAGGAAAAAACTATGGCTACACCTTC
>-|TRBJ1-5|-|TRBV7-2
CASSLMGKGNQPQHF
TGTGCCAGCAGCTTAATGGGCAAGGGGAATCAGCCCCAGCATTTT
>-|TRBJ1-5|-|TRBV9
CASSATGGQPQHF
TGTGCCAGCAGCGCGACAGGAGGTCAGCCCCAGCATTTT
>-|TRBJ2-7|TRBD2|TRBV27
CASRFGRGVYEQYF
TGTGCCAGCCGCTTCGGGCGGGGGGTCTACGAGCAGTACTTC
>-|TRBJ2-1|TRBD1|TRBV5-4
CASRDLGQGVYNEQFF
TGTGCCAGCAGGGATCTGGGCCAGGGGGTTTACAATGAGCAGTTCTTC
>-|TRBJ1-2|TRBD1|TRBV2
CASRPGTGGGYGYTF
TGTGCCAGCAGGCCCGGGACAGGGGGCGGCTATGGCTACACCTTC
>once|TRBJ2-2|TRBD1|TRBV7-6
CGSSLGVTGTNTGELFF
TGTGGCAGCAGCTTAGGGGTGACAGGGACAAACACCGGGGAGCTGTTTTTT
>-|TRBJ2-7|-|TRBV10-3
CAISPGFSYEQYF
TGTGCCATCAGCCCCGGGTTCTCCTACGAGCAGTACTTC
>-|TRBJ2-7|TRBD1|TRBV5-6
CASSPGQGLEQYF
TGTGCCAGCAGCCCCGGACAGGGGTTAGAGCAGTACTTC
>-|TRBJ1-1|TRBD1|TRBV6-5
CASKRGPSTEAFF
TGTGCCAGCAAGAGGGGGCCGAGCACTGAAGCTTTCTTT
>-|TRBJ2-2|-|TRBV30
CARGGWTHTGELFF
TGTGCCAGGGGGGGTTGGACCCACACCGGGGAGCTGTTTTTT
>-|TRBJ1-4|TRBD1|TRBV5-4
CASSFRDRGRSGNEKLFF
TGTGCCAGCAGCTTCCGGGACAGGGGGAGATCGGGGAATGAAAAACTGTTTTTT
>-|TRBJ1-5|-|TRBV27
CASSFAGSNQPQHF
TGTGCCAGCAGTTTTGCGGGTAGCAATCAGCCCCAGCATTTT
>-|TRBJ1-2|TRBD1|TRBV7-9
CASSQGTEANYGYTF
TGTGCCAGCAGCCAAGGGACAGAAGCTAACTATGGCTACACCTTC
>-|TRBJ2-1|-|TRBV28
CASSWGTTSRDEQFF
TGTGCCAGCAGTTGGGGAACGACTAGTCGCGATGAGCAGTTCTTC
>-|TRBJ2-2|-|TRBV7-9
CASSRLVGNTGELFF
TGTGCCAGCAGCCGATTAGTCGGGAACACCGGGGAGCTGTTTTTT
>-|TRBJ2-7|-|TRBV2
CASSDVGGYEQYF
TGTGCCAGCAGTGATGTAGGCGGATACGAGCAGTACTTC
>-|TRBJ2-7|TRBD1|TRBV6-5
CASVGQGNYEQYF
TGTGCCAGCGTCGGACAGGGCAACTACGAGCAGTACTTC
>-|TRBJ2-7|TRBD1|TRBV27
CASSLQGAREQYF
TGTGCCAGCAGCTTACAGGGGGCGCGTGAGCAGTACTTC
>-|TRBJ1-5|-|TRBV5-1
CASSLRGDSNQPQHF
TGCGCCAGCAGCTTGCGGGGGGATAGCAATCAGCCCCAGCATTTT
>-|TRBJ1-5|-|TRBV11-2
CASSPGQPNQPQHF
TGTGCCAGCAGCCCCGGACAGCCCAATCAGCCCCAGCATTTT
>-|TRBJ2-7|TRBD2|TRBV10-1
CASSLGLPPYEQYF
TGCGCCAGCAGCCTGGGACTACCTCCCTACGAGCAGTACTTC
>-|TRBJ2-4|TRBD1|TRBV28
CASGRPGQGGDIQYF
TGTGCCAGCGGACGCCCGGGACAGGGAGGGGACATTCAGTACTTC
>-|TRBJ1-4|TRBD1|TRBV28
CASSPPTGTGEKLFF
TGTGCCAGCAGTCCCCCGACAGGGACGGGTGAAAAACTGTTTTTT
>-|TRBJ2-1|TRBD2|TRBV9
CASSPGGGRNYNEQFF
TGTGCCAGCAGCCCGGGGGGCGGGAGGAACTACAATGAGCAGTTCTTC
>-|TRBJ2-3|-|TRBV28
CASSLTERLSTDTQYF
TGTGCCAGCAGTTTAACGGAGCGGTTGAGCACAGATACGCAGTATTTT
>-|TRBJ2-7|-|TRBV28
CASKSGGGEQYF
TGTGCCAGCAAATCGGGTGGTGGCGAGCAGTACTTC
>-|TRBJ1-2|-|TRBV27
CATSRQGGYGYTF
TGTGCCACCTCACGGCAGGGTGGCTATGGCTACACCTTC
>-|TRBJ2-2|TRBD2|TRBV19
CASSIPPLAGVGRTGELFF
TGTGCCAGTAGTATCCCTCCACTAGCGGGAGTGGGGAGGACCGGGGAGCTGTTTTTT
>-|TRBJ2-2|TRBD2|TRBV9
CASSPRASGGNTGELFF
TGTGCCAGCAGCCCCCGGGCTAGCGGGGGGAACACCGGGGAGCTGTTTTTT
>-|TRBJ1-1|TRBD1|TRBV5-4
CATQDRGLGNTEAFF
TGTGCCACCCAGGACAGGGGGCTTGGGAACACTGAAGCTTTCTTT
>few|TRBJ2-3|-|TRBV27
CASSLSGPRTDTQYF
TGTGCCAGCAGTTTATCGGGGCCCCGCACAGATACGCAGTATTTT
>-|TRBJ2-7|TRBD1|TRBV29-1
CSVDRGRGYEQYF
TGCAGCGTGGACAGGGGGCGCGGGTACGAGCAGTACTTC
>-|TRBJ2-1|TRBD2|TRBV7-3
CASSLAGGNNEQFF
TGTGCCAGCAGCTTAGCGGGAGGGAACAATGAGCAGTTCTTC
>-|TRBJ2-5|-|TRBV6-4
CASSEVGGMGETQYF
TGTGCCAGCAGTGAAGTCGGAGGGATGGGAGAGACCCAGTACTTC
>-|TRBJ1-5|-|TRBV6-6
CASSYSFGVYQPQHF
TGTGCCAGCAGTTACTCGTTCGGGGTGTATCAGCCCCAGCATTTT